This TCR beta chain emerged from a study of CD8+CD57+ T cells in acquired aplastic anemia. Investigators profiled TCR beta VDJ and CDR3 from genomic DNA template. TCRdb re-analysed the reads in MiXCR, keeping a single row per CDR3 protein. The table lists 150,000 to 200,000 distinct CDR3 sequences, roughly 43% of them singletons. The CDR3 has 15 residues. From germline, CDR1 is SGHRS and CDR2 YFSETQ. V shed 0 bases, J shed 5 bases, and the junction held 7 bases outside the gene matches. Findings and caveats of the study: In common between the patients and the controls were some 28 CD8+ CDR3 sequences. Patient and control CD8+ Simpson's diversity was not significantly different.

Sequencing was done on patients that had shown CD8+CD57+ cell expansion by flow cytometry. The enrolled patients all had severe acquired aplastic anemia. Untreated patients provided the blood samples, with no therapy given before sampling. This clonotype was counted many times. The antigen remains unidentified. This clonotype originated in a human donor with aplastic anemia. V usage is TRBV5-1 and J usage is TRBJ2-7; 8 bases agree with TRBD1. The sequencing sample was made of sorted CD4+, CD8+, or CD8+CD57+ T cells (not recorded which) from PBMCs. In DNA, the CDR3 is TGCGCCAGCAGCTTGGGAACAGGGGGTATCCACGAGCAGTACTTC. This gives the protein CASSLGTGGIHEQYF.